Listed here are 26 T cell receptor beta chains from one sample, sequenced in a study of blood T cell repertoires in COVID-19. Generated by immunoSEQ multiplex PCR, the TCRdb table keeps only in-frame clones and is missing some. The table includes about 62,000 clones, around 89% detected once. Sequencing input: peripheral blood. The receptors here all came from a woman aged 55-70 years with COVID-19, enrolled during active disease.

The sample holds a few counts of this clone. The chain joins TRBV2 to TRBJ2-7; D ambiguous. The V and J ends lost 6 bases and 2 bases respectively, with 8 bases between them. CDR3 length: 12 residues. The germline CDR1 and CDR2 sequences are SNHLY and FYNNEI. This CDR3 reads CASRALAYEQYF. The CDR3 DNA reads TGTGCCAGCAGGGCCCTGGCCTACGAGCAGTACTTC.

The rearrangement links TRBV9 to TRBJ2-1, with 7 bases that match TRBD1. J was trimmed by 3 bases and V by 1 base; bases with no gene match: 7. Germline-derived CDR1 and CDR2 are SGDLS and YYNGEE. The CDR3 has 16 residues. The CDR3: CASSVYPGTVYNEQFF. CDR3 in DNA: TGTGCCAGCAGCGTATACCCCGGGACAGTCTACAATGAGCAGTTCTTC.

Only one count was recorded for this clone. The rearrangement joins TRBV11-2 to TRBJ2-7; the match to TRBD2 covers 13 bases. The CDR3 is made up of 17 amino acids. Germline CDR1 SGHAT, CDR2 FQNNGV. V lost 0 bases, J lost 2 bases, and 4 bases stayed unmatched. DNA of the CDR3: TGTGCCAGCAGCTTAGACGCGACTAGCGGGAGGACCTACGAGCAGTACTTC. This sequence encodes CASSLDATSGRTYEQYF.

V is TRBV5-4 and J is TRBJ2-7; the match to TRBD1 covers 7 bases. The ends lost 0 bases at V and 5 bases at J; junction bases unmatched: 11. The CDR3 length is 16 residues. Looked up from germline, CDR1 is SGHNT and CDR2 is YYREEE (reference sequence). The CDR3 coding sequence is TGTGCCAGCAGCTTGGAGTACAGCGACAGGGCGCACGAGCAGTACTTC. It translates to CASSLEYSDRAHEQYF.

V and J are TRBV4-1 and TRBJ1-2, with D hard to call. The CDR3 has 14 amino acids. V was cut by 0 bases and J by 1 base, with 6 bases left in between. The germline CDR1 and CDR2 sequences are MGHRA and YSYEKL. This chain's CDR3 is CASSQEMRNYGYTF. Here the CDR3 DNA reads TGCGCCAGCAGCCAAGAAATGCGTAACTATGGCTACACCTTC.

This chain uses TRBV15 with TRBJ1-4; 9 bases agree with TRBD1. Trimming took 3 bases from V and 3 from J; bases not matched to a gene: 5. This CDR3 has 16 amino acids. In germline, CDR1 is LNHNV, CDR2 YYDKDF (reference sequence). CDR3 in amino acids: CATSRTGTGPNEKLFF. In nucleotides, the CDR3 is TGTGCCACCAGCAGGACGGGGACAGGGCCTAATGAAAAACTGTTTTTT.

The V and J genes are TRBV2 and TRBJ1-6; TRBD1 matches 8 bases. Trimming cost V 4 bases and J 7 bases; bases outside gene matches: 3. Germline lookup yields CDR1 SNHLY and CDR2 FYNNEI. CDR3 length: 14 amino acids. The CDR3 is CASSVDRGNSPLHF. The CDR3 DNA reads as TGTGCCAGCAGTGTTGACAGGGGAAATTCACCCCTCCACTTT.

The chain carries TRBV28 and TRBJ1-2, with D uncertain. The CDR3 runs 13 residues. Germline V gene data show CDR1 as MDHEN and CDR2 as SYDVKM. Trimming took off 2 bases at V and 5 bases at J, with 9 bases between the two ends. The CDR3 region has the DNA TGTGCCAGCAGTTTACAGACTGGGTATGGCTACACCTTC. Amino acids: CASSLQTGYGYTF.

The chain combines TRBV7-3 with TRBJ2-1, with 7 bases identical to TRBD1. The CDR3 is 15 amino acids. With V trimmed by 5 bases and J by 4 bases, 8 bases remained unmatched. Germline lookup yields CDR1 SGHTA and CDR2 FQGTGA. CDR3 protein: CASSPRGQSYNEQFF. For the CDR3, the DNA is TGTGCCAGCAGCCCGAGGGGACAGAGTTACAATGAGCAGTTCTTC. Supplemented by reference TRBV7-3 and TRBJ2-1, the full variable domain reads GAGVSQTPSNKVTEKGKYVELRCDPISGHTALYWYRQSLGQGPEFLIYFQGTGAADDSGLPNDRFFAVRPEGSVSTLKIQRTERGDSAVYLCASSPRGQSYNEQFFGPGTRLTVL.

The J gene is TRBJ2-1, the V gene TRBV15; D perhaps matches TRBD2 (5 bases). Trimming pared 3 bases from V and 8 bases from J, leaving 20 bases between. Germline values: CDR1 LNHNV, CDR2 YYDKDF (reference sequence). This CDR3 spans 16 amino acids. The CDR3 spells CATSREDSNILYEQFF. The CDR3 DNA follows: TGTGCCACCAGCAGGGAGGACTCGAACATCTTGTATGAGCAGTTCTTC.

This chain connects TRBV19 to TRBJ2-1; 13 nucleotides match TRBD2. This CDR3 region has 15 residues. The trim removed 4 bases at V and 9 bases at J, leaving 6 bases unmatched. The V gene's germline CDR1 is LNHDA and CDR2 SQIVND (reference sequence). The CDR3 DNA reads as TGTGCCAGTAGTAACCGACTAGCGGGAGGAAGTGAGCAGTTCTTC. Protein product: CASSNRLAGGSEQFF.

This clone was observed once. The J gene is TRBJ2-7, the V gene TRBV10-3, with 7 bases lining up with TRBD2. The CDR3 loop spans 17 amino acids. In germline, CDR1 is ENHRY, CDR2 SYGVKD. J lost 5 bases, V lost 6 bases, and 19 bases had no gene match. The DNA for the CDR3 is TGTGCCATCAGCGCTACTCTCGGCGGGAGAGGTACCCACGAGCAGTACTTC. It yields the protein CAISATLGGRGTHEQYF.

The chain is built from TRBV14 and TRBJ2-7, with a tentative D call TRBD2 (5 bases). V lost 1 base to trimming and J lost 0 bases, with 13 bases between them. CDR3 length: 16 residues. The germline V gene has CDR1 SGHDN and CDR2 FVKESK. The CDR3 protein is CASSQGPGISSYEQYF. CDR3 DNA sequence: TGTGCCAGCAGCCAAGGACCCGGGATTAGCTCCTACGAGCAGTACTTC.

The table lists this clone with a count of one. The chain recombines TRBV28 with TRBJ2-5; 16 bases line up with TRBD2. The trim removed 6 bases at V and 5 bases at J, leaving 12 bases unmatched. The CDR3 runs to 18 residues. From germline, CDR1 is MDHEN and CDR2 SYDVKM. The CDR3 loop is CASSQGLAGGPGRETQYF. The CDR3 nucleotides read TGTGCCAGCAGCCAGGGACTAGCGGGAGGGCCGGGGCGTGAGACCCAGTACTTC.

The chain is built from TRBV6-2 or TRBV6-3 and TRBJ1-5; 8 positions agree with TRBD1. The germline CDR1 and CDR2 sequences are MNHEY and SVGEGT. V lost 0 bases and J lost 7; bases outside the gene matches: 8. The CDR3 consists of 16 residues. CDR3 sequence: CASSYSRDRGRQPQHF. In DNA form, the CDR3 reads TGTGCCAGCAGTTACTCGAGAGACAGGGGTCGACAGCCCCAGCATTTT.

The gene calls are TRBV2 and TRBJ2-1, with TRBD2 as a possible D gene (7 bases). The CDR3 has 15 amino acids. V was cut by 3 bases and J by 10 bases, with 19 bases left in between. Germline lookup yields CDR1 SNHLY and CDR2 FYNNEI. DNA of the CDR3: TGTGCCAGCAGTGATGGGGTTAGGGGGGGCAGCGAGCAGTTCTTC. Protein product: CASSDGVRGGSEQFF.

The chain has TRBV19 and TRBJ1-1, with a weak D call TRBD1 (6 bases). The ends were cut back, 2 bases at V and 6 bases at J, with 16 bases in the middle. The CDR3 length is 15 residues. The germline V gene has CDR1 LNHDA and CDR2 SQIVND (reference sequence). The CDR3 region is CASSIWGRGGSEAFF. The CDR3 bases are TGTGCCAGTAGTATATGGGGCAGGGGAGGGTCTGAAGCTTTCTTT.

The rearrangement joins TRBV21-1 to TRBJ1-2; the table gives TRBD1 as D, unverified against the DNA. TRBV21-1 constitutes a pseudogene. The CDR3 runs 14 residues. CDR3 protein: CASSKRGSDYGYTF. CDR3 coding DNA: TGTGCCAGCAGCAAAAGGGGCAGTGACTATGGCTACACCTTC.

This clone was found a few times. The chain carries TRBV7-2 and TRBJ2-7; 13 bases agree with TRBD2. The CDR3 consists of 15 residues. Trimming removed 5 bases from V and 3 bases from J; junction bases left unmatched: 4. Looked up from germline, CDR1 is SGHTA and CDR2 is FQGNSA. CDR3 region: CASSLRTSGSYEQYF. Here the CDR3 DNA reads TGTGCCAGCAGCCTCAGGACTAGCGGGAGCTACGAGCAGTACTTC.

This clone showed up just once. The chain recombines TRBV30 with TRBJ1-2, with a tentative D call TRBD1 (5 bases). The CDR3 consists of 13 residues. Trimming took 2 bases from V and 8 from J, leaving 15 bases between them. The germline V gene encodes CDR1 GTSNPN and CDR2 SVGIG (reference sequence). This chain's CDR3 is CAWSPTELRGYTF. DNA for the CDR3: TGTGCCTGGAGTCCGACAGAGCTACGGGGCTACACCTTC.

The chain is built from TRBV30 and TRBJ1-1, with a tentative D call TRBD1 (5 bases). The CDR3 totals 13 residues. Germline V CDR1 and CDR2: GTSNPN, SVGIG (reference sequence). V lost 2 bases to trimming and J lost 5 bases, with 12 bases between them. The CDR3 bases are TGTGCCTGGAGTAAGGGGAGGAGGACTGAAGCTTTCTTT. Its protein product is CAWSKGRRTEAFF.

The chain links TRBV27 to TRBJ2-5; 8 positions match TRBD2. Unmatched junction bases numbered 3, after V lost 2 bases and J lost 4 bases. The CDR3 is 14 residues long. The germline gives CDR1 MNHEY, CDR2 SMNVEV (reference sequence). The CDR3, as DNA: TGTGCCAGCAGTTTAAGACTAGCGAGAGAGACCCAGTACTTC. It codes for CASSLRLARETQYF.

The rearrangement links TRBV19 to TRBJ1-3; D gene uncertain. Trimming pared 8 bases from V and 0 bases from J, leaving 11 bases between. The germline gives CDR1 LNHDA, CDR2 SQIVND (reference sequence). The CDR3 length is 14 residues. The CDR3 sequence is CASSAGYSGNTIYF. CDR3 coding DNA: TGTGCCAGTTCGGCGGGATACTCTGGAAACACCATATATTTT.

The J gene is TRBJ2-4, the V gene TRBV28; D ambiguous. This CDR3 has 13 amino acids. Germline V lookup: CDR1 MDHEN, CDR2 SYDVKM. Trimming took off 8 bases at V and 0 bases at J, with 8 bases between the two ends. CDR3 DNA: TGTGCCAGCCATGGCCTAGCCAAAAACATTCAGTACTTC. Its protein product is CASHGLAKNIQYF.

This clone was seen once. The gene calls are TRBV5-4 and TRBJ2-7, with D unresolved. Looked up from germline, CDR1 is SGHNT and CDR2 is YYREEE (reference sequence). There are 14 residues in the CDR3. V was clipped by 2 bases and J by 2 bases, with 11 bases between them. CDR3 coding DNA: TGTGCCAGCAGCTTAGACCTGGGCCCCTACGAGCAGTACTTC. Protein product: CASSLDLGPYEQYF.

V is TRBV18 and J is TRBJ2-7; maybe TRBD1 (5 bases). This CDR3 region has 16 residues. CDR1 KGHSH and CDR2 LQKENI come from the germline V gene. V was cut by 0 bases and J by 1 base, with 13 bases left in between. DNA for the CDR3: TGTGCCAGCTCACCACCCCGGCAGGGCGATTCCTACGAGCAGTACTTC. Translation: CASSPPRQGDSYEQYF.